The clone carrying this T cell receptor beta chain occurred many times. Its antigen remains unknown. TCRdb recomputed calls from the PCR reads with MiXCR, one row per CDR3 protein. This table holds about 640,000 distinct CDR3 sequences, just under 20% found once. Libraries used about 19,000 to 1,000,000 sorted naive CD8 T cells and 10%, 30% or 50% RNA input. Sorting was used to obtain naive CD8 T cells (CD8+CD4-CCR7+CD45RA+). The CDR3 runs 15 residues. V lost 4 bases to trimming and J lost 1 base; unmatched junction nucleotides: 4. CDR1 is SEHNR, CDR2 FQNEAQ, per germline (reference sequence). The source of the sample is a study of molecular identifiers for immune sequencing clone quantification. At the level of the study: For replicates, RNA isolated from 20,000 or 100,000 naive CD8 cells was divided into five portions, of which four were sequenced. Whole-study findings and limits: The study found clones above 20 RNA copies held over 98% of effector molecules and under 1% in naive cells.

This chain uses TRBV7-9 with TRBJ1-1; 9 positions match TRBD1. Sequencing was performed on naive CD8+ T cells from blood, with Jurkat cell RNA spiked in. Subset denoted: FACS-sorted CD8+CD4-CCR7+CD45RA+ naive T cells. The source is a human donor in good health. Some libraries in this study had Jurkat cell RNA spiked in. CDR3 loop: CASSWTGVRNTEAFF. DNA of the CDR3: TGTGCCAGCAGCTGGACAGGGGTCAGGAACACTGAAGCTTTCTTT.